These 10 T cell receptor beta chains came from one sample sequenced in a study of beta chain features in type 1 diabetes. Study results and caveats: Type 1 diabetes patients had TCRB CDR3s that were shorter (moderately but significantly so) in all four CD4+ subsets.

Their antigens remain unidentified. The investigators reverse transcribed all of the isolated RNA, so they sequenced expressed TCRB transcripts. Produced via immunoSEQ multiplex PCR; TCRdb's table is partial and in-frame only. The sample lists 640,000 or so clones; about an eighth were seen once. Sequencing was carried out using naive CD4+ T cells from blood. These receptors were collected from a man younger than 35 with type 1 diabetes.

The chain carries TRBV12-2 and TRBJ2-2; the table's TRBD2 call for D was not verified on the DNA. TRBV12-2 corresponds to a pseudogene. The CDR3 sequence is 14 residues long. The CDR3 sequence: CASRLKRDNGELFF. The CDR3 DNA reads TGTGCAAGTCGCTTAAAGAGGGATAACGGGGAGCTGTTTTTT.

This clone has just a few counts. V is TRBV9 and J is TRBJ1-1; 9 bases map to TRBD1. Losses at the gene ends were 4 bases for V and 3 bases for J; bases not matched to a gene: 4. Germline V CDR1 and CDR2: SGDLS, YYNGEE. The CDR3 runs 14 residues. CDR3 region: CASSSDRGDTEAFF. CDR3 bases: TGTGCCAGCAGCTCGGACAGGGGTGACACTGAAGCTTTCTTT.

This chain joins TRBV2 and TRBJ2-1; D remains unclear. The CDR3 totals 12 residues. Per germline, CDR1 SNHLY and CDR2 FYNNEI. The V and J ends lost 0 bases and 15 bases respectively, with 12 bases between them. The CDR3 loop is CASSEARVIRFF. DNA for the CDR3: TGTGCCAGCAGTGAAGCGCGAGTAATTCGGTTCTTC.

The chain recombines TRBV4-2 with TRBJ1-1; D is possibly TRBD1 (5 bases). The CDR3 is made up of 16 amino acids. Germline CDR1 and CDR2: LGHNA and YNFKEQ. V shed 0 bases and J shed 1 base, with 12 bases lying between them. CDR3 DNA sequence: TGTGCCAGCAGCCAAGATGAGGGACGGACGAACACTGAAGCTTTCTTT. Translating it yields CASSQDEGRTNTEAFF.

The genes are TRBV5-1 and TRBJ2-3; 9 positions match TRBD1. Trimming at V came to 4 bases and at J to 3 bases, leaving 3 bases not matched to a gene. This CDR3 is 14 amino acids long. Germline V gives CDR1 SGHRS, CDR2 YFSETQ. CDR3 loop: CASSVDRGTDTQYF. DNA for the CDR3: TGCGCCAGCAGCGTGGACAGGGGAACAGATACGCAGTATTTT. The whole variable domain, remainder taken from reference TRBV5-1 and TRBJ2-3, is KAGVTQTPRYLIKTRGQQVTLSCSPISGHRSVSWYQQTPGQGLQFLFEYFSETQRNKGNFPGRFSGRQFSNSRSEMNVSTLELGDSALYLCASSVDRGTDTQYFGPGTRLTVL.

There are a few counts of this clone. The chain links TRBV14 to TRBJ2-1; the D gene is possibly TRBD2 (6 bases). The germline V gene encodes CDR1 SGHDN and CDR2 FVKESK. CDR3 length: 17 residues. Trimming removed 7 bases from V and 0 bases from J, with 19 bases in between. CDR3 residues: CASNIRGGVTSYNEQFF. The CDR3 DNA sequence: TGTGCCAGCAATATAAGGGGCGGGGTTACCTCCTACAATGAGCAGTTCTTC.

The chain carries TRBV2 and TRBJ2-2, with 12 bases aligning to TRBD1. CDR1 SNHLY and CDR2 FYNNEI come from the germline V gene. V dropped 6 bases and J dropped 3; count of bases not matched to a gene: 2. The CDR3 length is 15 residues. The CDR3 here is CASRGQGADTGELFF. In DNA, the CDR3 is TGTGCCAGCAGGGGACAGGGGGCAGACACCGGGGAGCTGTTTTTT.

Only a few counts were recorded for this clone. This sequence joins TRBV6-5 and TRBJ1-5; tentatively, D is TRBD1 (5 bases). Germline V gene data show CDR1 as MNHEY and CDR2 as SVGAGI. V was cut by 6 bases and J by 2 bases, with 11 bases left in between. The CDR3 is made up of 14 amino acids. CDR3 coding DNA: TGTGCCAGCAGAGACGGAGGGGGCAATCAGCCCCAGCATTTT. Its translation: CASRDGGGNQPQHF.

In its sample, this clone was seen a few times. The J gene is TRBJ2-5, the V gene TRBV18, with 10 bases lining up with TRBD2. J was trimmed by 1 base and V by 3 bases; bases with no gene match: 5. From germline, CDR1 is KGHSH and CDR2 LQKENI. This CDR3 spans 16 amino acids. The CDR3 spells CASSPRLAGRQETQYF. CDR3 sequence (DNA): TGTGCCAGCTCACCGCGACTAGCGGGCCGCCAAGAGACCCAGTACTTC.

This clone turned up a few times. The rearrangement uses TRBV30 and TRBJ1-6; D might be TRBD1 (5 bases). Trimming took 5 bases from V and 9 from J, leaving 14 bases between them. The germline V gene has CDR1 GTSNPN and CDR2 SVGIG (reference sequence). The CDR3 runs to 13 residues. CDR3 coding DNA: TGTGCCTGGGGGGTCGGGGCCAGTTCACCCCTCCACTTT. It is translated as CAWGVGASSPLHF.